Listed here are 12 T cell receptor beta chains from one sample, sequenced in a study of high-grade serous ovarian cancer treatment subgroups (dated by TCRdb to about 2021). Tumor samples were obtained before definitive surgery or chemotherapy. Library preparation used the immunoSEQ multiplex PCR assay. Imported from immuneACCESS, the table was reduced by TCRdb to in-frame sequences with V and J called. These copies leave out some clones; in studies compared against another copy, an unresolved V gene accounts for under half, and the cause of the remainder is not known. The sample includes about 12,000 clones, with around 90% observed a single time. The top ten hold about 2.9% of the sample. Sequencing was carried out using tumor tissue. These TCRs come from a human donor with high-grade serous ovarian cancer.

V gene TRBV5-4 combines with J gene TRBJ1-1; 8 bases are a match to TRBD1. Germline trimming cut 4 bases from V and 5 bases from J; bases unmatched to any gene: 7. This CDR3 has 14 residues. Germline-derived CDR1 and CDR2 are SGHNT and YYREEE (reference sequence). This CDR3 is CASSRRQGATEAFF. Written as DNA, the CDR3 is TGTGCCAGCAGCCGACGGCAGGGGGCGACTGAAGCTTTCTTT.

The chain links TRBV5-1 to TRBJ2-7; 9 bases map to TRBD2. CDR1 is SGHRS, CDR2 YFSETQ, per germline. The CDR3 has 15 residues. The V and J ends lost 0 bases and 2 bases, in that order; junction bases with no gene match: 3. DNA of the CDR3: TGCGCCAGCAGCTTGGCAGCGGGGGGCCCCTACGAGCAGTACTTC. This translates into CASSLAAGGPYEQYF.

The chain recombines TRBV4-3 with TRBJ2-3; no clear D. Germline loops: CDR1 LGHNA, CDR2 YSLEER. The CDR3 loop spans 15 amino acids. V lost 1 base and J 0 bases, leaving 8 bases between the germline ends. The CDR3 reads CASSQGTESTDTQYF. CDR3 nucleotides: TGCGCCAGCAGCCAAGGAACAGAAAGCACAGATACGCAGTATTTT.

This clone was detected only a few times. The chain's CDR3 is CASSDRARGGPEAFF. The CDR3 nucleotides are TGCGCCAGCAGTGATCGTGCGAGGGGGGGACCTGAAGCTTTCTTT. The chain employs TRBV10-2 and TRBJ1-1; D is perhaps TRBD1 (6 bases). Trimming left V 3 bases short and J 6 bases short, with 17 bases between. Per the germline V gene, CDR1 is WSHSY and CDR2 is SAAADI. CDR3 length: 15 residues.

The chain couples TRBV4-1 to TRBJ1-3; 9 bases align to TRBD1. The V and J ends lost 3 bases and 3 bases, in that order; junction bases with no gene match: 3. The V gene's germline CDR1 is MGHRA and CDR2 YSYEKL. The CDR3 spans 15 residues. CDR3 amino acids: CASSHTGGGGNTIYF. The DNA for the CDR3 is TGCGCCAGCAGCCATACAGGGGGCGGTGGAAACACCATATATTTT.

The J gene is TRBJ2-3, the V gene TRBV10-3; D is uncertain. The CDR3 has 11 residues. Trimming pared 8 bases from V and 5 bases from J, leaving 8 bases between. CDR1 is ENHRY and CDR2 is SYGVKD in the germline V gene. This CDR3 is CAIGREDTQYF. The CDR3 DNA follows: TGTGCCATCGGTAGGGAAGATACGCAGTATTTT.

The chain combines TRBV9 with TRBJ2-5; 15 bases line up with TRBD2. CDR3 length equals 15 residues. Germline V gene lookup returns CDR1 SGDLS and CDR2 YYNGEE. V dropped 4 bases and J dropped 5; count of bases not matched to a gene: 3. The CDR3 loop is CASSRTSGGAETQYF. The CDR3 DNA reads as TGTGCCAGCAGCCGGACTAGCGGGGGGGCGGAGACCCAGTACTTC.

The V call is TRBV16, the J call TRBJ2-2; D may correspond to TRBD1 or TRBD2 (6 bases each). With 0 bases removed from V and 1 base from J, the gap between germline ends came to 12 bases. Germline CDR1 and CDR2: KGHSY and FQNENV. This CDR3 has 17 residues. The CDR3 region has the DNA TGTGCCAGCAGCCAATCGGGGGGCCTTGGGAACACCGGGGAGCTGTTTTTT. As protein: CASSQSGGLGNTGELFF.

Notes on this clone: Germline and junction disagree at one end, which may indicate a read error. The rearrangement joins TRBV6-1 to TRBJ1-5, with D unclear. Germline CDR1 is MNHNS and CDR2 is SASEGT. The CDR3 loop spans 16 amino acids. For the CDR3, the DNA is TGTGCCAGCAGTGAAGCGACGACACGGAGCAGTCAGCCCCAGCATTTT. It yields the protein CASSEATTRSSQPQHF.

The chain joins TRBV5-6 to TRBJ1-2, with D maybe TRBD1 (6 bases). Germline CDR1 and CDR2: SGHDT and YYEEEE. This CDR3 is 14 amino acids long. Trimming took off 1 base at V and 1 base at J, with 8 bases between the two ends. CDR3: CASSLTGSNYGYTF. The CDR3 bases are TGTGCCAGCAGCTTGACAGGGAGTAACTATGGCTACACCTTC. Full variable domain (missing parts from reference TRBV5-6 and TRBJ1-2): DAGVTQSPTHLIKTRGQQVTLRCSPKSGHDTVSWYQQALGQGPQFIFQYYEEEERQRGNFPDRFSGHQFPNYSSELNVNALLLGDSALYLCASSLTGSNYGYTFGSGTRLTVV.

The V and J genes are TRBV7-6 and TRBJ1-4, with 10 bases lining up with TRBD1. Looked up from germline, CDR1 is SGHVS and CDR2 is FNYEAQ. Trimming cost V 2 bases and J 5 bases; bases outside gene matches: 5. The CDR3 runs 16 residues. Here the CDR3 reads CASSLSLGQGNEKLFF. As DNA, the CDR3 is TGTGCCAGCAGCTTAAGCTTGGGACAGGGGAATGAAAAACTGTTTTTT.

The V gene is TRBV19, the J gene TRBJ2-4; 13 bases line up with TRBD2. With 5 bases clipped from V and 0 bases from J, the junction kept 4 bases outside the gene matches. There are 17 residues in the CDR3. In germline, CDR1 is LNHDA, CDR2 SQIVND (reference sequence). In DNA, the CDR3 is TGTGCCAGTAGTGGACTAGCGGGGGCCCTAGCCAAAAACATTCAGTACTTC. Translation gives CASSGLAGALAKNIQYF.